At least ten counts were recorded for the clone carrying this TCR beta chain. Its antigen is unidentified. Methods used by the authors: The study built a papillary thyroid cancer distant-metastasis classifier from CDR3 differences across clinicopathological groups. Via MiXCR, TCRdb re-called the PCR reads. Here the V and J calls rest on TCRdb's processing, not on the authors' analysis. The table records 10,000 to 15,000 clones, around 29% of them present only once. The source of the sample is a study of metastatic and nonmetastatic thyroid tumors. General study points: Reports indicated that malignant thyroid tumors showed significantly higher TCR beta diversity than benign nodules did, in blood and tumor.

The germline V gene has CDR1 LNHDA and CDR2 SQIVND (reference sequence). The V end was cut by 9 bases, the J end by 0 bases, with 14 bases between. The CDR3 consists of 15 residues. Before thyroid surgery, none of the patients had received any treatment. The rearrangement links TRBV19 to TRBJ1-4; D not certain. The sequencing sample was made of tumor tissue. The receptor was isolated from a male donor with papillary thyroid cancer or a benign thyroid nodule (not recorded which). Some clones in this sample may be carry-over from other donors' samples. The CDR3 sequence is CARRHPDSTNEKLFF. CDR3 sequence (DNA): TGTGCCAGAAGGCATCCCGATTCAACTAATGAAAAACTGTTTTTT. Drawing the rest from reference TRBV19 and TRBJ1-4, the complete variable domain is DGGITQSPKYLFRKEGQNVTLSCEQNLNHDAMYWYRQDPGQGLRLIYYSQIVNDFQKGDIAEGYSVSREKKESFPLTVTSAQKNPTAFYLCARRHPDSTNEKLFFGSGTQLSVL.